This T cell receptor (beta chain) was observed in a study of patients and donors after allogeneic stem cell transplantation (dated by TCRdb to 2019 to 2021). This clonotype appeared a few times. Its binding antigen is unknown. It has no much larger one-base neighbor in the sample; base qualities were not kept. The receptor library was made with RT-PCR. The reads were generated on a NextSeq 550. TCRdb handled the public reads itself, with Q25 trimming in fastp and clone calling in MiXCR, and kept productive beta chains. Entries that share a CDR3 protein sequence are merged under the most common genes and DNA. Present in this sample are approximately 430,000 distinct CDR3 sequences, approximately 16% of which were seen just once. Jointly, the top ten make up roughly 7.2% of the sample. The CDR3 covers 14 residues, taking in both the cysteine and the phenylalanine. The entry retains the CDR3 DNA only, 42 bases that are in frame from base 1. Trimming removed 5 bases from V and 3 bases from J, leaving 11 bases between the germline ends. Based on the germline V gene, the CDR1 and CDR2 sequences are SGHAT and FQNNGV.

The rearrangement combines TRBV11-2 with TRBJ1-5; TRBD1 is possibly the D segment (6 matching bases). This TCR derives from a human donor who was either an allogeneic HSCT recipient or a stem cell or donor lymphocyte infusion donor (not recorded which). It is not recorded whose cells these are; they may come from a transplant donor. The sample consisted of blood, either unsorted or a sorted T cell fraction (not recorded which). The CDR3: CASSQDRTNQPQHF. The DNA reads as follows: TGTGCCAGCAGCCAGGACAGAACCAATCAGCCCCAGCATTTT.